This T cell receptor (beta chain) is from a study of blood T cell repertoires in COVID-19. Study as a whole: The samples span acute and convalescent COVID-19 from the United States, Italy and Spain. PBMCs, B-cell-depleted T cells, or T cells were the source of the cDNA or gDNA that made up the material.

In the authors' methods: How many nucleated cells were present was estimated from reference gene primer amplification. Libraries were prepared by immunoSEQ multiplex PCR; TCRdb keeps only in-frame clonotypes and omits some of them. Clone size and the V and J calls come from that table; the DNA yielded D and trimming. Of 310,000 or so clones in the sample, 80% to 90% were seen once. V gave up 5 bases and J gave up 0 bases, with 14 bases separating them. The CDR3 has 15 amino acids. CDR1 and CDR2 (germline): SGHTA, FQGNSA. This receptor was taken from a man aged 50 to 60 with active or convalescent COVID-19. The chain has TRBV7-2 and TRBJ2-7, with D possibly TRBD2 on 6 matching bases. The sample was peripheral blood. In nucleotides, the CDR3 is TGTGCCAGCAGCCCCAGGAGGGCCGCCTCCTACGAGCAGTACTTC. This gives the protein CASSPRRAASYEQYF.